The 28 T cell receptor beta chains presented below share a single source sample, sequenced in a study of T cell responses to AZD1222 COVID-19 vaccine. Profiled with immunoSEQ multiplex PCR; TCRdb holds only in-frame clones, not every one. The sample shows more than 120,000 clones, just over 85% of them seen only once. The starting material was peripheral blood, obtained 28 days after the second AZD1222 dose. The receptor source for this set is an adult who received the AZD1222 COVID-19 vaccine.

V and J are TRBV29-1 and TRBJ2-2, with TRBD2 matching 8 bases. Trimming at V came to 2 bases and at J to 5 bases, leaving 13 bases not matched to a gene. CDR1 is SQVTM, CDR2 ANQGSEA, per germline. The CDR3 contains 17 residues. The CDR3 here is CSVESRREGIATGELFF. For the CDR3, the DNA is TGCAGCGTTGAAAGTCGTCGGGAGGGTATTGCGACCGGGGAGCTGTTTTTT.

The chain employs TRBV24-1 and TRBJ1-4; TRBD1 matches 9 bases. This CDR3 is 18 amino acids long. Germline V gene lookup returns CDR1 KGHDR and CDR2 SFDVKD. The V gene end was trimmed by 6 bases and the J gene end by 12 bases; junction bases not matched to a gene: 22. For the CDR3, the DNA is TGTGCCACCAGTAGTTCCGGACAGGGGTGCTACACTAGAAAGGAACTGTTTTTT. Its translation: CATSSSGQGCYTRKELFF.

The V gene is TRBV4-2, the J gene TRBJ1-6; no clear D. The germline V gene encodes CDR1 LGHNA and CDR2 YNFKEQ. V lost 10 bases to trimming and J lost 0 bases, with 13 bases between them. CDR3 length equals 15 residues. The CDR3 nucleotides are TGTGCCACCAAAACCGGGGTCTCCTATAATTCACCCCTCCACTTT. Translating it yields CATKTGVSYNSPLHF.

The chain combines TRBV10-3 with TRBJ1-6; D not certain. Between the trimmed V and J ends, which lost 3 bases and 6 bases, there was a span of 12 bases. Per germline, CDR1 ENHRY and CDR2 SYGVKD. CDR3 length: 15 residues. The CDR3 nucleotides read TGTGCCATCAGTGATGGGCTATTCGGTAATTCACCCCTCCACTTT. Translation gives CAISDGLFGNSPLHF.

In DNA form, the CDR3 reads TGTGCCAGCAGCTTAAGCGACACCAGAACCACTGAAGCTTTCTTT. As protein: CASSLSDTRTTEAFF. The chain links TRBV7-9 to TRBJ1-1; D gene unclear. The CDR3 length is 15 residues. From germline, CDR1 is SEHNR and CDR2 FQNEAQ (reference sequence). V was trimmed by 2 bases and J by 4 bases, leaving 14 bases between them.

The chain joins TRBV19 to TRBJ2-7, with 11 bases fitting TRBD2. From germline, CDR1 is LNHDA and CDR2 SQIVND (reference sequence). The J segment lost 2 bases and the V segment lost 2 bases, leaving 5 bases of the junction unmatched. CDR3 length equals 16 residues. The CDR3 is CASSITSGSPAYEQYF. The DNA for the CDR3 is TGTGCCAGTAGTATAACTAGCGGGAGCCCCGCCTACGAGCAGTACTTC.

The rearrangement uses TRBV28 and TRBJ1-4, with 10 bases matching TRBD1. The CDR3 runs 16 residues. CDR1 and CDR2 from the germline V gene are MDHEN and SYDVKM. The J segment lost 0 bases and the V segment lost 5 bases, leaving 3 bases of the junction unmatched. For the CDR3, the DNA is TGTGCCAGCAGTCGACAGGGGGCGGCAACTAATGAAAAACTGTTTTTT. Its translation is CASSRQGAATNEKLFF.

The chain employs TRBV5-4 and TRBJ2-2; 12 bases are shared with TRBD1. V was clipped by 3 bases and J by 7 bases; unmatched bases: 4. The length of the CDR3 is 15 residues. CDR1 is SGHNT, CDR2 YYREEE, per germline (reference sequence). CDR3 sequence (DNA): TGTGCCAGCAGCTGGGACAGGGGGCCCGTCGGGGAGCTGTTTTTT. The encoded protein is CASSWDRGPVGELFF. The complete variable domain, with remaining parts taken from reference TRBV5-4 and TRBJ2-2, reads ETGVTQSPTHLIKTRGQQVTLRCSSQSGHNTVSWYQQALGQGPQFIFQYYREEENGRGNFPPRFSGLQFPNYSSELNVNALELDDSALYLCASSWDRGPVGELFFGEGSRLTVL.

This clone was observed a few times. The gene calls are TRBV7-9 and TRBJ2-1; D not certain. Germline values: CDR1 SEHNR, CDR2 FQNEAQ (reference sequence). The V and J ends lost 3 bases and 7 bases respectively, with 7 bases between them. The CDR3 has 12 amino acids. The CDR3 reads CASSFSSNEQFF. In nucleotides, the CDR3 is TGTGCCAGCAGCTTTTCTTCTAATGAGCAGTTCTTC.

The genes are TRBV6-4 and TRBJ1-1; D gene uncertain. This CDR3 contains 15 residues. CDR1 is MRHNA and CDR2 is SNTAGT in the germline V gene. V was trimmed by 8 bases and J by 0 bases, leaving 16 bases between them. The CDR3 DNA reads TGTGCCAGCGCCCCGGAGGAGGGATTGAACACTGAAGCTTTCTTT. Translated: CASAPEEGLNTEAFF.

The V and J genes are TRBV4-1 and TRBJ2-7, with 9 bases that match TRBD1. The CDR3 covers 14 residues. With V trimmed by 4 bases and J by 3 bases, 4 bases remained unmatched. CDR1 MGHRA and CDR2 YSYEKL come from the germline V gene. The CDR3 loop reads CASSPDRGNYEQYF. CDR3 DNA sequence: TGCGCCAGCAGCCCCGACAGGGGGAACTACGAGCAGTACTTC.

This rearrangement joins TRBV2 to TRBJ1-1, with D unresolved. CDR1 SNHLY and CDR2 FYNNEI come from the germline V gene. Trimming stripped 2 bases from V and 3 bases from J, with 7 bases between. CDR3 size: 13 residues. CDR3 nucleotide sequence: TGTGCCAGCAGTGAAAGCTGGGACACTGAAGCTTTCTTT. Amino acids: CASSESWDTEAFF.

The chain couples TRBV27 to TRBJ2-3; TRBD2 matches 10 bases. CDR1 MNHEY and CDR2 SMNVEV come from the germline V gene (reference sequence). V shed 5 bases and J 3 bases; nucleotides not matched to a gene: 8. This CDR3 region has 16 residues. CDR3 in DNA: TGTGCCAGCAGTGTCTTTTCTAGCGGGGGTACAGATACGCAGTATTTT. Amino acid sequence: CASSVFSSGGTDTQYF.

The chain is built from TRBV24-1 and TRBJ1-6; 7 bases are a match to TRBD1. Trimming at V came to 0 bases and at J to 7 bases, leaving 14 bases not matched to a gene. This CDR3 has 19 residues. The germline V gene has CDR1 KGHDR and CDR2 SFDVKD. In nucleotides, the CDR3 is TGTGCCACCAGTGATTTGCGGCAGTCGACAGGGACGTGGAATTCACCCCTCCACTTT. This translates into CATSDLRQSTGTWNSPLHF.

This chain links TRBV27 with TRBJ1-5; perhaps TRBD1 as D (6 bases). Germline V gives CDR1 MNHEY, CDR2 SMNVEV (reference sequence). The CDR3 runs to 15 residues. V shed 6 bases and J shed 7 bases, with 19 bases lying between them. CDR3 nucleotides: TGTGCCAGCAGGGGGGGGCTAGGGGATAGGCAGCCCCAGCATTTT. Amino acids: CASRGGLGDRQPQHF.

Comment on this clone: Other DNA sequences in the sample encode the same CDR3. This rearrangement joins TRBV2 to TRBJ2-2; no definite D call. The V and J ends lost 3 bases and 0 bases respectively, with 11 bases between them. This CDR3 region has 16 residues. CDR1 is SNHLY, CDR2 FYNNEI, per germline. The CDR3 sequence: CASSEGLPANTGELFF. The CDR3 coding sequence is TGTGCCAGCAGTGAGGGTCTCCCTGCGAACACCGGGGAGCTGTTTTTT. Variable domain in full (rest from reference TRBV2 and TRBJ2-2): EPEVTQTPSHQVTQMGQEVILRCVPISNHLYFYWYRQILGQKVEFLVSFYNNEISEKSEIFDDQFSVERPDGSNFTLKIRSTKLEDSAMYFCASSEGLPANTGELFFGEGSRLTVL.

The rearrangement uses TRBV19 and TRBJ1-2, with D uncertain. CDR3 length: 12 residues. Per germline, CDR1 LNHDA and CDR2 SQIVND (reference sequence). V lost 2 bases, J lost 7 bases, and 8 bases lay in between. As DNA, the CDR3 is TGTGCCAGTAGTATAAGGGCCGGTGGCTACACCTTC. As protein: CASSIRAGGYTF. Together with reference TRBV19 and TRBJ1-2, the CDR3 gives the full variable domain: DGGITQSPKYLFRKEGQNVTLSCEQNLNHDAMYWYRQDPGQGLRLIYYSQIVNDFQKGDIAEGYSVSREKKESFPLTVTSAQKNPTAFYLCASSIRAGGYTFGSGTRLTVV.

This sequence joins TRBV6-5 and TRBJ2-1; D could derive from TRBD1 or TRBD2 (7 bases each). Trimming left V 5 bases short and J 7 bases short, with 15 bases between. The CDR3 extends over 14 amino acids. Germline V gene lookup returns CDR1 MNHEY and CDR2 SVGAGI. The DNA for the CDR3 is TGTGCCAGCAGTAGACAGGGAGGGGTTAATGAGCAGTTCTTC. Its protein product is CASSRQGGVNEQFF.

The CDR3 DNA is TGTGCCAGCAGCCAAATTGGGGGCTTCGCTGGCTACACCTTC. It yields the protein CASSQIGGFAGYTF. This chain connects TRBV14 to TRBJ1-2; tentative D call: TRBD1 (6 bases). The CDR3 loop spans 14 amino acids. Deletions cut 2 bases from V and 7 bases from J, with 14 bases between. Germline loops: CDR1 SGHDN, CDR2 FVKESK.

This clone was seen only a few times. The chain links TRBV18 to TRBJ2-3; no reliable D call. CDR3 length equals 14 residues. Trimming removed 0 bases from V and 1 base from J, with 5 bases in between. From germline, CDR1 is KGHSH and CDR2 LQKENI. The CDR3 DNA follows: TGTGCCAGCTCACCACCGCAGGGCACAGATACGCAGTATTTT. Translated: CASSPPQGTDTQYF.

V and J are TRBV6-5 and TRBJ2-7, with D perhaps being TRBD1 or TRBD2 (5 bases each). CDR3 size: 15 residues. Germline CDR1 MNHEY, CDR2 SVGAGI. Deletions cut 6 bases from V and 0 bases from J, with 15 bases between. CDR3 sequence reads: CASSPSGPSSYEQYF. The DNA for the CDR3 is TGTGCCAGCAGCCCATCGGGGCCCAGCTCCTACGAGCAGTACTTC.

This chain uses TRBV15 with TRBJ1-1; no firm D call. CDR3 length: 13 residues. CDR1 is LNHNV and CDR2 is YYDKDF in the germline V gene (reference sequence). Deletions cut 3 bases from V and 5 bases from J, with 10 bases between. CDR3 bases: TGTGCCACCAGCAGGCCGACAAGGACTGAAGCTTTCTTT. The encoded protein is CATSRPTRTEAFF.

This chain links TRBV27 with TRBJ2-7; D unclear. The germline V gene encodes CDR1 MNHEY and CDR2 SMNVEV (reference sequence). V was shortened by 5 bases and J by 2 bases, with 10 bases between the two germline ends. This CDR3 is 13 amino acids long. The CDR3 reads CASSVLGTYEQYF. DNA for the CDR3: TGTGCCAGCAGTGTGCTAGGTACCTACGAGCAGTACTTC.

This clone was counted a single time. The chain joins TRBV27 to TRBJ1-1; no firm D call. Trimming cost V 5 bases and J 0 bases, with 13 bases left between them. The V gene's germline CDR1 is MNHEY and CDR2 SMNVEV (reference sequence). The CDR3 has 15 residues. The DNA for the CDR3 is TGTGCCAGCAGTCCCCTTAGCAGGATGAACACTGAAGCTTTCTTT. This gives the protein CASSPLSRMNTEAFF.

This clone has just a few counts. The chain combines TRBV7-9 with TRBJ2-2; D possibly corresponds to TRBD2 (5 bases). CDR3 length equals 13 residues. Germline assignment: CDR1 SEHNR and CDR2 FQNEAQ (reference sequence). Trimming shortened V by 8 bases and J by 2 bases, and 9 bases separated the two germline ends. The CDR3 is CASREGNTGELFF. CDR3 nucleotide sequence: TGTGCCAGCCGGGAAGGAAACACCGGGGAGCTGTTTTTT.

V is TRBV30 and J is TRBJ1-6; 7 bases are a match to TRBD1. The CDR3 extends over 12 amino acids. The V gene end was trimmed by 5 bases and the J gene end by 5 bases; junction bases not matched to a gene: 0. Germline loops: CDR1 GTSNPN, CDR2 SVGIG (reference sequence). The CDR3 DNA reads as TGTGCCTGGGACAGGGATAATTCACCCCTCCACTTT. Amino acid sequence: CAWDRDNSPLHF.

The V gene is TRBV6-4, the J gene TRBJ1-1; D is unclear. The CDR3 consists of 14 residues. Germline-derived CDR1 and CDR2 are MRHNA and SNTAGT. Trimming cost V 4 bases and J 3 bases, with 12 bases left between them. For the CDR3, the DNA is TGTGCCAGCAGTGTTAGAGGTATCTACACTGAAGCTTTCTTT. Translating gives CASSVRGIYTEAFF.

The genes are TRBV25-1 and TRBJ2-5; D may be TRBD1 (6 bases). V was cut by 8 bases and J by 0 bases, with 13 bases left in between. This CDR3 region has 14 residues. Germline V gene data show CDR1 as MGHDK and CDR2 as SYGVNS. The CDR3 nucleotides read TGTGCCAGCGCTCGACAGGAGAACCAAGAGACCCAGTACTTC. Its protein is CASARQENQETQYF.